A selection of T cell receptor beta chains follows, all from one sample in a study of cytomegalovirus exposure and HLA in healthy donors. Assay used: immunoSEQ multiplex PCR; TCRdb lists only in-frame clones, some missing. The sample contains approximately 170,000 clones, roughly 80% of which appear only once. The source material was PBMCs. The origin of the receptors is a woman younger than 45 in good health and CMV-seropositive. The CDR3 runs from the conserved cysteine through the conserved F or W. The order of the fields is V gene, clone size, D gene, J gene, CDR3 protein, CDR3 DNA. The D gene is left open where the match is weak. Clone size appears in some rows only: once, few, many, or a class for an expanded clone.

TRBV7-9	NA	NA	TRBJ2-5	CASSLAGTPYQETQYF	TGTGCCAGCAGCTTAGCGGGCACCCCGTACCAAGAGACCCAGTACTTC
TRBV6-5	NA	NA	TRBJ2-1	CASSYSAAREQFF	TGTGCCAGCAGTTACTCGGCCGCTCGTGAGCAGTTCTTC
TRBV28	NA	NA	TRBJ1-1	CASSPGYTEAFF	TGTGCCAGCAGTCCAGGGTACACTGAAGCTTTCTTT
TRBV10-1	NA	NA	TRBJ2-7	CAIGIHGQGLSYEQYF	TGCGCCATAGGAATACACGGGCAGGGTCTGTCCTACGAGCAGTACTTC
TRBV5-1	NA	TRBD1	TRBJ1-1	CASSQARGQRSTEAFF	TGCGCCAGCAGCCAAGCTAGGGGGCAAAGGAGTACTGAAGCTTTCTTT
TRBV9	once	NA	TRBJ1-1	CASSVGLEEEAFF	TGTGCCAGCAGCGTAGGACTTGAAGAAGAAGCTTTCTTT
TRBV4-1	NA	TRBD2	TRBJ2-5	CASSQDGGLAGETQYF	TGCGCCAGCAGCCAAGATGGGGGACTAGCGGGAGAGACCCAGTACTTC
TRBV11-2	NA	TRBD2	TRBJ2-7	CASSSVNLAAYEQYF	TGTGCCAGCAGCTCAGTAAACCTAGCGGCCTACGAGCAGTACTTC
TRBV2	NA	TRBD2	TRBJ2-2	CASRWTSANTGELFF	TGTGCCAGCAGATGGACTAGCGCGAACACCGGGGAGCTGTTTTTT
TRBV7-9	NA	NA	TRBJ2-7	CASSLGGGEQYF	TGTGCCAGCAGCTTAGGAGGGGGCGAGCAGTACTTC
TRBV6-1	NA	TRBD1	TRBJ2-2	CASSEPPGGWTGELFF	TGTGCCAGCAGTGAACCTCCAGGGGGCTGGACCGGGGAGCTGTTTTTT
TRBV14	NA	NA	TRBJ2-3	CASSLPQEVHTQYF	TGTGCCAGCAGCCTCCCCCAGGAAGTCCATACGCAGTATTTT
TRBV5-5	NA	TRBD1	TRBJ1-2	CASSLTGTEYGYTF	TGTGCCAGCAGCTTAACCGGGACAGAGTATGGCTACACCTTC
TRBV7-9	NA	NA	TRBJ1-1	CASSLVGVEAFF	TGTGCCAGCAGCTTAGTAGGGGTGGAAGCTTTCTTT
TRBV2	NA	NA	TRBJ2-7	CASSLRQSYEQYF	TGTGCCAGCAGCCTCCGACAGTCCTACGAGCAGTACTTC
TRBV7-9	NA	NA	TRBJ2-1	CASRNIDNEQFF	TGTGCCAGCAGGAACATCGACAATGAGCAGTTCTTC
TRBV11-3	NA	NA	TRBJ2-7	CASSLDADYEQYF	TGTGCCAGCAGCTTAGATGCGGATTACGAGCAGTACTTC
TRBV19	NA	TRBD2	TRBJ2-7	CASSTLAGGTSSYEQYF	TGTGCCAGTAGCACGCTAGCGGGAGGCACCAGCTCCTACGAGCAGTACTTC
TRBV28	NA	NA	TRBJ2-2	CASSFPGNTGELFF	TGTGCCAGCAGTTTCCCCGGTAACACCGGGGAGCTGTTTTTT
TRBV28	NA	NA	TRBJ2-1	CASSSPNGVYNEQFF	TGTGCCAGCAGTTCCCCAAACGGGGTCTACAATGAGCAGTTCTTC